The rows below give T cell receptor beta chains drawn from one sample of a study of patients with pleural tuberculosis. TCRdb re-called the reads with MiXCR, one entry per CDR3 protein. The table shows about 30,000 distinct CDR3 sequences, with under 20% occurring only once. Sequencing was done on a sample of peripheral blood. These receptors all come from a human donor with pleural tuberculosis. Both conserved end residues are part of each CDR3. D genes are given only for firm matches. Rows may omit the clone size; those that give it use once, few, many or a size class.

d_call	v_call	j_call	clone_size	cdr3_aa
.	TRBV27	TRBJ2-1	many	CASSPLPASANEQFF
TRBD2	TRBV19	TRBJ2-2	few	CASSIIAGTSVTGELFF
TRBD1	TRBV2	TRBJ1-2	many	CASSPAGTENGYTF
TRBD1	TRBV6-1	TRBJ1-2	many	CASSTSGQGQNYGYTF
.	TRBV20-1	TRBJ1-1	.	CSAPNPHGDTEAFF
TRBD2	TRBV4-1	TRBJ2-1	many	CASSQGQARRTSGRREQFF
.	TRBV12-3/TRBV12-4	TRBJ1-1	many	CASSLYGTNTEAFF
.	TRBV5-1	TRBJ2-7	few	CASSFGVLASSYEQYF
TRBD1	TRBV29-1	TRBJ2-3	.	CSLGGGTGEDTDTQYF
.	TRBV19	TRBJ2-7	many	CASSIEPYSDDLRTYEQYF
TRBD1	TRBV25-1	TRBJ2-5	many	CASSTPGQGLAGKETQYF
TRBD1	TRBV5-6	TRBJ1-1	many	CASSWTGGTEAFF
TRBD1	TRBV6-1	TRBJ1-4	medium-sized	CASRYLTGVNEKLFF
.	TRBV4-1	TRBJ2-1	many	CASVGDDEQFF
TRBD1	TRBV28	TRBJ2-7	.	CASSLTGTGNYEQYF
.	TRBV27	TRBJ1-1	medium-sized	CASSFRRGGEAFF
.	TRBV6-1	TRBJ2-7	many	CASSLGRGKQYF
.	TRBV6-1	TRBJ2-3	many	CASTVRGF
TRBD2	TRBV19	TRBJ2-1	many	CASSIASLAEDEQFF
TRBD2	TRBV20-1	TRBJ2-3	many	CSARDSGGSTDTQYF
.	TRBV20-1	TRBJ2-7	many	CSAGGWGAVYEQYF
.	TRBV24-1	TRBJ2-1	many	CATSDRTALTYNEQFF
TRBD2	TRBV7-2	TRBJ2-1	many	CASSLGGGPEQFF
TRBD1	TRBV7-9	TRBJ1-1	many	CASSRTGMNTEAFF
.	TRBV5-5	TRBJ2-1	many	CASSPRQSTGGLQFF
.	TRBV28	TRBJ1-5	.	CSSSLRAPARPQHF
.	TRBV7-9	TRBJ2-1	many	CASSPEGLISEQFF
.	TRBV5-1	TRBJ1-4	many	CASSAQVKNEKLFF
.	TRBV18	TRBJ1-6	many	CASSPQGPNSPLHF
TRBD1	TRBV29-1	TRBJ1-2	many	CSTPQGDWGGYTF
TRBD2	TRBV10-3	TRBJ2-1	.	CAIWNRLADRNEQFF
.	TRBV4-2	TRBJ2-2	many	CASSQVAENTGELFF
TRBD1	TRBV2	TRBJ2-7	many	CASNTGTGEDEQYF
.	TRBV29-1	TRBJ1-1	many	CSVEGGWTEAFF
.	TRBV24-1	TRBJ2-7	many	CATSDRDGYEQYF
TRBD1	TRBV6-2/TRBV6-3	TRBJ1-1	medium-sized	CASSYSGQIIEAFF
.	TRBV15	TRBJ2-3	medium-sized	CATSRTGFTVDTQYF
.	TRBV29-1	TRBJ1-1	many	CSVLFMTMNTEAFF
TRBD1	TRBV5-1	TRBJ1-2	many	CASSSGTGGGYGYTF
TRBD1	TRBV4-1	TRBJ1-5	many	CASSRSDRGGGNQPQHF